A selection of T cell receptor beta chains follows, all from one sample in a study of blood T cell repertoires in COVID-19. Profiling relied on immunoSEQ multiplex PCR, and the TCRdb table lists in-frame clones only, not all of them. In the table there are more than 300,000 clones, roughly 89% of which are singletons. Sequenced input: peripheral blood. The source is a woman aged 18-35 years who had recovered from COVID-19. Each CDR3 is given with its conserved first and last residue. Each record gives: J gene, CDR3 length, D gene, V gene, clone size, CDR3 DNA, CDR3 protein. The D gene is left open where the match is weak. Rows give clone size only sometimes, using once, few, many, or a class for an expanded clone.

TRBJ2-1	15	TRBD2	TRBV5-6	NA	TGTGCCAGCAGCCACCTAGGGACTAGCGCCGCTGAGCAGTTCTTC	CASSHLGTSAAEQFF
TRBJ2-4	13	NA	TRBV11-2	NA	TGTGCCAGCAGCTTAGTACTTTTAAACATTCAGTACTTC	CASSLVLLNIQYF
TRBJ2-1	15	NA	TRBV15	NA	TGTGCCACCAACACTAAGGGGAATCTTTACAATGAGCAGTTCTTC	CATNTKGNLYNEQFF
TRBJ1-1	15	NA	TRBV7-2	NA	TGTGCCAGCAGCCAGGGACTCCCTGGGTACACTGAAGCTTTCTTT	CASSQGLPGYTEAFF
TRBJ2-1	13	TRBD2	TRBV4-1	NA	TGCGCCAGCAGCCAAGGGATAACTAGCGGATTGTTCTTC	CASSQGITSGLFF
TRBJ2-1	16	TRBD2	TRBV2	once	TGTGCCAGCAGTGACCTAGCGGGAGAAGTCGAAGGGGAGCAGTTCTTC	CASSDLAGEVEGEQFF
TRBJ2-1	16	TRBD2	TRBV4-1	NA	TGCGCCACCTGGATGAGCGGGAGGGCCTCCTACAATGAGCAGTTCTTC	CATWMSGRASYNEQFF
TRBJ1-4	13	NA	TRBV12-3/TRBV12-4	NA	TGTGCCAGCGGGTACGGGAGTAATGAAAAACTGTTTTTT	CASGYGSNEKLFF
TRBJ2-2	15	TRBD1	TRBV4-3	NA	TGCGCCAGCAGCCGGACAGGGGGGAATGGCGGGGAGCTGTTTTTT	CASSRTGGNGGELFF
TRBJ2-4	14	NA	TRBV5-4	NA	TGTGCCAGCAGCTTCCAGGGTGCCAAAAACATTCAGTACTTC	CASSFQGAKNIQYF
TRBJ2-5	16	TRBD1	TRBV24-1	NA	TGTGCCACCAGAGGTACCGGGACAGGTAACCAAGAGACCCAGTACTTC	CATRGTGTGNQETQYF
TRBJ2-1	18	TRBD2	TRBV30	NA	TGTGCCTGGCACCGTGCCGGGACTAGCGGTATGGGCTCCAATGAGCAGTTCTTC	CAWHRAGTSGMGSNEQFF
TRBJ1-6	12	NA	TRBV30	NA	TGTGCCTGGAGTCAAACAGGGTCTCCCCTCCACTTT	CAWSQTGSPLHF
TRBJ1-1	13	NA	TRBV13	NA	TGTGCCAGCAGCTTCCCGGTTAACACTGAAGCTTTCTTT	CASSFPVNTEAFF
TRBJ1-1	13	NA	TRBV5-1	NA	TGCGCCAGCAGCCGGGTTCCAACCACTGAAGCTTTCTTT	CASSRVPTTEAFF
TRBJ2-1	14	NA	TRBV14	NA	TGTGCCAGCAGCCGCGCGGATGGATACAATGAGCAGTTCTTC	CASSRADGYNEQFF
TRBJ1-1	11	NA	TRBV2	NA	TGTGCCGCGACAGGGAACACTGAAGCTTTCTTT	CAATGNTEAFF
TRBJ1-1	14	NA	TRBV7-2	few	TGTGCCAGCAGCTTAGTCCAGGGGAACACTGAAGCTTTCTTT	CASSLVQGNTEAFF
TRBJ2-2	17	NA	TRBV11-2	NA	TGTGCCAGCAGCTTAGGCAGCGGTGGCCCGAGCACCGGGGAGCTGTTTTTT	CASSLGSGGPSTGELFF
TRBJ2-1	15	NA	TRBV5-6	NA	TGTGCCAGCAGCTTGTTTAAGGGGAATTACAATGAGCAGTTCTTC	CASSLFKGNYNEQFF
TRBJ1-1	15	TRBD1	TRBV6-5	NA	TGTGCCAGCAGTTTGGGACAGACCATGGGCACTGAAGCTTTCTTT	CASSLGQTMGTEAFF
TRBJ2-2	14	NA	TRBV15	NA	TGTGCCACCAGCAGAGGCGGGGGCCCCGGGGAGCTGTTTTTT	CATSRGGGPGELFF
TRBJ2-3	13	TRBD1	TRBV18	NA	TGTGCCAGCTCAGACAGGGGACCAGATACGCAGTATTTT	CASSDRGPDTQYF
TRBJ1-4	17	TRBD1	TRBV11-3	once	TGTGCCAGCAGCACCGTAACAGGGGGAATCGGTAATGAAAAACTGTTTTTT	CASSTVTGGIGNEKLFF
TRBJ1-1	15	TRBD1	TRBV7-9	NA	TGTGCCAGCAGCTTAAAATTAAGGGGGCAAAGTGAAGCTTTCTTT	CASSLKLRGQSEAFF
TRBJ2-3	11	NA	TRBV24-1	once	TGTGCCACCAGTGCTATCGATACGCAGTATTTT	CATSAIDTQYF
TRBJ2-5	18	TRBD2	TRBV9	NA	TGTGCCAGCAGCGTGACCTGGGGAGCGGGGCTGTACCAAGAGACCCAGTACTTC	CASSVTWGAGLYQETQYF
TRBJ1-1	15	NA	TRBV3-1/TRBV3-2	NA	TGTGCCAGCAGCCAAGGACAGGCCTTAAGGACTGAAGCTTTCTTT	CASSQGQALRTEAFF
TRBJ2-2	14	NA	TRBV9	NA	TGTGCCAGCGGGAGAGTTAGAAGTCCCGGGGAGCTGTTTTTT	CASGRVRSPGELFF